A selection of T cell receptor beta chains follows, all from one sample in a study of cytomegalovirus exposure and HLA in healthy donors. Profiled with immunoSEQ multiplex PCR; TCRdb holds only in-frame clones, not every one. The table lists about 75,000 clones, over 80% of them singletons, with under 3.5% in the top ten. Sequencing was done on a sample of PBMCs. The receptors derive from a man aged 30 to 45 in good health and CMV-seronegative. Each CDR3 is given with its conserved first and last residue. A D gene is named only where the DNA matches it firmly. Size is stated for part of the rows, as once, few or many counts, or as a class when the clone is expanded.

v_gene	d_gene	len	j_gene	abundance	CDR3aa	CDR3nt
TRBV19	.	12	TRBJ1-2	.	CASKWGLDGYTF	TGTGCCAGTAAATGGGGGCTCGATGGCTACACCTTC
TRBV28	TRBD1	17	TRBJ1-2	.	CASRLGTGSMSSGGYTF	TGTGCCAGCAGACTCGGGACAGGCAGTATGAGTTCGGGTGGCTACACCTTC
TRBV5-5	TRBD1	17	TRBJ2-3	.	CASSFSGTGGPVDTQYF	TGTGCCAGCAGCTTCAGCGGGACAGGGGGCCCGGTAGATACGCAGTATTTT
TRBV9	.	14	TRBJ2-1	.	CASSVSGGYNEQFF	TGTGCCAGCAGCGTTTCAGGGGGGTATAATGAGCAGTTCTTC
TRBV7-2	.	15	TRBJ1-3	.	CASSSLQGSGNTIYF	TGTGCCAGCAGCTCACTACAGGGTTCTGGAAACACCATATATTTT
TRBV7-6	.	17	TRBJ2-1	.	CASSLGVGGQFYNEQFF	TGTGCCAGCAGCTTAGGGGTGGGGGGGCAGTTCTACAATGAGCAGTTCTTC
TRBV19	.	14	TRBJ1-1	.	CASQWGGPMTEAFF	TGTGCCAGTCAGTGGGGGGGGCCTATGACTGAAGCTTTCTTT
TRBV19	.	15	TRBJ2-3	.	CASSIRDFRTDTQYF	TGTGCCAGTAGTATAAGGGACTTCCGCACAGATACGCAGTATTTT
TRBV5-1	.	18	TRBJ1-6	.	CASSLVGTDSLNNSPLHF	TGCGCCAGCAGCTTGGTTGGGACGGACAGCCTGAATAATTCACCCCTCCACTTT
TRBV5-1	TRBD2	15	TRBJ2-5	.	CASSQGLAGGRTQYF	TGCGCCAGCAGCCAAGGACTAGCGGGAGGGAGGACCCAGTACTTC
TRBV5-4	.	15	TRBJ1-2	.	CASSLHAGGQGGYTF	TGTGCCAGCAGCCTACACGCCGGGGGGCAAGGGGGCTACACCTTC
TRBV7-6	.	16	TRBJ2-1	.	CASSLDGGAAYNEQFF	TGTGCCAGCAGCTTAGACGGCGGGGCAGCCTACAATGAGCAGTTCTTC
TRBV4-2	.	16	TRBJ2-3	once	CASSRAVAETTDTQYF	TGTGCCAGCAGCCGGGCCGTAGCGGAGACTACAGATACGCAGTATTTT
TRBV10-2	TRBD2	15	TRBJ2-1	.	CASSDLRGAYNEQFF	TGCGCCAGCAGTGACTTGCGGGGGGCCTACAATGAGCAGTTCTTC
TRBV7-9	.	12	TRBJ2-5	.	CAVQKNQETQYF	TGTGCCGTCCAGAAGAACCAAGAGACCCAGTACTTC
TRBV27	TRBD1	13	TRBJ1-1	.	CASRDRPNTEAFF	TGTGCCAGCAGGGACAGGCCGAACACTGAAGCTTTCTTT
TRBV29-1	TRBD2	13	TRBJ2-2	.	CSGGRDVAGELFF	TGCAGCGGTGGGAGGGACGTGGCCGGGGAGCTGTTTTTT
TRBV4-3	.	13	TRBJ1-5	.	CASSQDRGQPQHF	TGCGCCAGCAGCCAAGATAGGGGTCAGCCCCAGCATTTT
TRBV18	.	13	TRBJ2-7	.	CASSLRQTYEQYF	TGTGCCAGCTCACTAAGACAGACCTACGAGCAGTACTTC
TRBV2	.	12	TRBJ2-2	.	CASRINTGELFF	TGTGCCAGCAGAATAAACACCGGGGAGCTGTTTTTT
TRBV5-5	TRBD1	16	TRBJ1-2	.	CASSVKQGVDNYGYTF	TGTGCCAGCAGCGTTAAACAGGGGGTGGACAACTATGGCTACACCTTC
TRBV5-1	TRBD1	14	TRBJ1-1	few	CASSLGTGGFGAFF	TGCGCCAGCAGCCTCGGGACAGGGGGTTTTGGTGCTTTCTTT
TRBV30	.	13	TRBJ2-1	.	CACRVLPIYEQFF	TGTGCCTGCCGGGTCCTACCAATATACGAGCAGTTCTTC
TRBV18	.	12	TRBJ1-2	once	CASSPQGDGYTF	TGTGCCAGCTCACCTCAGGGCGACGGCTACACCTTC
TRBV5-4	.	17	TRBJ2-3	once	CASSLDWGGGRTDTQYF	TGTGCCAGCAGCTTGGATTGGGGGGGCGGACGCACAGATACGCAGTATTTT
TRBV6-1	.	13	TRBJ1-4	once	CASSLSVLGKLFF	TGTGCCAGCAGTCTTTCGGTCCTAGGAAAACTGTTTTTT
TRBV7-3	TRBD1	15	TRBJ2-1	.	CASSSTGVGYNEQFF	TGTGCCAGCAGCTCGACAGGGGTCGGCTACAATGAGCAGTTCTTC
TRBV2	TRBD1	11	TRBJ1-2	.	CASGQGMGYTF	TGTGCCAGCGGACAGGGGATGGGCTACACCTTC